These 7 T cell receptor beta chains share one sample of origin, sequenced in a study of control samples from healthy donors and cancer patients. The assay was immunoSEQ multiplex PCR, and TCRdb's table has in-frame clones only and misses some. The sample lists about 98,000 clones; about four fifths were seen once. What was sequenced was blood. The receptors stem from a woman aged 25 to 39 in good health.

The CDR3 protein is CASRRLQKDGYTF. Here the CDR3 DNA reads TGTGCCAGCAGGCGGCTGCAGAAGGATGGCTACACCTTC. The chain combines TRBV6-5 with TRBJ1-2; no firm D call. This CDR3 contains 13 residues. V was clipped by 6 bases and J by 6 bases, with 14 bases between them. The germline CDR1 and CDR2 sequences are MNHEY and SVGAGI.

This rearrangement joins TRBV19 to TRBJ1-1; D possibly corresponds to TRBD1 (5 bases). The CDR3 sequence is 15 residues long. Trimming removed 0 bases from V and 0 bases from J, with 8 bases in between. In germline, CDR1 is LNHDA, CDR2 SQIVND (reference sequence). For the CDR3, the DNA is TGTGCCAGTAGTATAGATGAGGGGATGAACACTGAAGCTTTCTTT. It yields the protein CASSIDEGMNTEAFF. Combining the CDR3 with reference TRBV19 and TRBJ1-1 gives the whole variable domain DGGITQSPKYLFRKEGQNVTLSCEQNLNHDAMYWYRQDPGQGLRLIYYSQIVNDFQKGDIAEGYSVSREKKESFPLTVTSAQKNPTAFYLCASSIDEGMNTEAFFGQGTRLTVV.

The rearrangement links TRBV6-2 or TRBV6-3 to TRBJ2-4; unclear D gene. There are 15 residues in the CDR3. V gave up 2 bases and J gave up 2 bases, with 10 bases separating them. Germline assignment: CDR1 MNHEY and CDR2 SVGEGT. CDR3 in amino acids: CASSYLLGPKNIQYF. The CDR3 DNA reads as TGTGCCAGCAGTTACCTGTTGGGTCCCAAAAACATTCAGTACTTC.

The chain couples TRBV4-1 to TRBJ2-1; D unresolved. The CDR3 extends over 15 amino acids. The V end lost 1 base, the J end lost 8 bases, and 15 bases lay between the germline ends. Germline lookup yields CDR1 MGHRA and CDR2 YSYEKL. In DNA, the CDR3 is TGCGCCAGCAGCCAAGGGGATGACCTTTACTATGAGCAGTTCTTC. Protein: CASSQGDDLYYEQFF.

The chain recombines TRBV7-8 with TRBJ1-2; the D is unclear. The germline V gene encodes CDR1 SGHVS and CDR2 FQNEAQ. This CDR3 comprises 14 residues. Deletions cut 5 bases from V and 7 bases from J, with 17 bases between. As DNA, the CDR3 is TGTGCCAGCAGCCAGGAGGCACACGCCCTTGGCTACACCTTC. Translation: CASSQEAHALGYTF.

J is TRBJ2-3 and V is TRBV7-8, with D tentatively TRBD1 or TRBD2 (6 bases each). V was clipped by 5 bases and J by 0 bases, with 12 bases between them. The germline V gene has CDR1 SGHVS and CDR2 FQNEAQ. This CDR3 has 15 amino acids. The CDR3 protein is CASSRTGASTDTQYF. The CDR3 region has the DNA TGTGCCAGCAGCAGGACGGGGGCTAGCACAGATACGCAGTATTTT.

This chain joins TRBV6-6 and TRBJ1-2; D call uncertain. V was pared by 3 bases and J by 4 bases, with 6 bases between. This CDR3 comprises 12 residues. Germline V gene data show CDR1 as MNHNY and CDR2 as SVGAGI (reference sequence). The CDR3 reads CASSYSVYGYTF. DNA of the CDR3: TGTGCCAGCAGTTATTCGGTCTATGGCTACACCTTC.